This T cell receptor (beta chain) was documented in a study of blood T cell repertoires in COVID-19. About the study: Sites across the United States, Italy and Spain contributed samples from acute and convalescent COVID-19. Sources were T cells, B-cell-depleted T cells, or PBMCs; the material itself was cDNA or gDNA.

The junction had 4 bases not matched to a gene; V was cut back by 3 bases and J by 5 bases. The CDR3 is 15 amino acids. Germline V CDR1 and CDR2: SGHVS, FNYEAQ. In the source study's methods: For nucleated cells, counts were estimated from reference gene primer amplification. TCRdb keeps only in-frame clones here, not all; method: immunoSEQ multiplex PCR. Clone size and V and J calls were adopted from that table, with D and trimming inferred from the DNA. The data show 65,000 to 75,000 clones, 84% seen once. The material sequenced was peripheral blood. This sequence was found in a woman aged 55 to 70 with acute or convalescent COVID-19. The chain carries TRBV7-6 and TRBJ1-4, with 9 bases aligning to TRBD1. The CDR3 spells CASSFPTGGNEKLFF. CDR3 bases: TGTGCCAGCAGCTTTCCGACAGGGGGGAATGAAAAACTGTTTTTT.